Presented here are 14 T cell receptor beta chains from one specimen sequenced in a study of shared clonotypes between healthy human individuals. Some clones are missing from TCRdb's copy, which holds only in-frame ones; the method was immunoSEQ multiplex PCR. This sample carries about 2.4 million clones, more than 85% of them seen once, and the ten largest clones take roughly 0.36%. Material: naive CD4+ T cells from PBMCs. Subset reported: CD45RA+ positively selected. Every receptor here comes from a man between 18 and 29 years old in good health. Some clones in this sample may be carry-over from other donors' samples.

The rearrangement links TRBV6-4 to TRBJ2-2; 7 bases line up with TRBD1. V shed 3 bases, J shed 6 bases, and the junction held 7 bases outside the gene matches. The CDR3 sequence is 15 residues long. Germline loops: CDR1 MRHNA, CDR2 SNTAGT. The CDR3 region is CASSEGHRGSGELFF. In nucleotides, the CDR3 is TGTGCCAGCAGTGAAGGCCACAGGGGTTCCGGGGAGCTGTTTTTT.

This clone was seen only once. Different DNA sequences within this sample yield the same CDR3. V gene TRBV18 combines with J gene TRBJ2-3, with D unclear. This CDR3 has 14 amino acids. CDR1 is KGHSH, CDR2 LQKENI, per germline. Trimming removed 6 bases at V and 0 bases at J, with 10 bases between. CDR3 sequence reads: CASSPSPSTDTQYF. CDR3 DNA sequence: TGTGCCAGCTCCCCTTCTCCTAGCACAGATACGCAGTATTTT.

The gene calls are TRBV4-1 and TRBJ1-4; 7 nucleotides agree with TRBD1. The CDR3 is 14 amino acids. CDR1 and CDR2 (germline): MGHRA, YSYEKL. V was clipped by 1 base and J by 6 bases; unmatched bases: 2. The CDR3 DNA is TGCGCCAGCAGCCAAGGGGACAGTGATGAAAAACTGTTTTTT. This translates into CASSQGDSDEKLFF.

In DNA form, the CDR3 reads TGTGCCATCAGTGAGTCGGGTCTCTGGAATGAGCAGTTCTTC. Its protein product is CAISESGLWNEQFF. The gene calls are TRBV10-3 and TRBJ2-1, with D unresolved. Looked up from germline, CDR1 is ENHRY and CDR2 is SYGVKD. This CDR3 has 14 amino acids. Between the trimmed V and J ends, which lost 0 bases and 7 bases, there was a span of 10 bases.

The chain employs TRBV4-3 and TRBJ2-3; possible D gene TRBD1, 6 bases. The germline V gene encodes CDR1 LGHNA and CDR2 YSLEER. This CDR3 is built from 21 residues. V was trimmed by 0 bases and J by 5 bases, leaving 30 bases between them. The CDR3 loop reads CASSQERPRTDKLSFGDTQYF. The CDR3 bases are TGCGCCAGCAGCCAAGAGCGTCCCAGGACAGATAAACTATCCTTTGGAGATACGCAGTATTTT.

This clone was observed a handful of times. Different DNA sequences within this sample yield the same CDR3. This sequence joins TRBV19 and TRBJ1-2, with a possible D match to TRBD1 (6 bases). Trimming pared 5 bases from V and 2 bases from J, leaving 9 bases between. The CDR3 covers 13 residues. CDR1 is LNHDA and CDR2 is SQIVND in the germline V gene (reference sequence). This CDR3 is CASSPDRNYGYTF. CDR3 nucleotides: TGTGCCAGTAGTCCGGACAGAAACTATGGCTACACCTTC. Full variable domain (missing parts from reference TRBV19 and TRBJ1-2): DGGITQSPKYLFRKEGQNVTLSCEQNLNHDAMYWYRQDPGQGLRLIYYSQIVNDFQKGDIAEGYSVSREKKESFPLTVTSAQKNPTAFYLCASSPDRNYGYTFGSGTRLTVV.

This clone was seen more than once but under ten times. The V and J genes are TRBV5-1 and TRBJ2-1; tentative D call: TRBD1 (5 bases). Trimming pared 5 bases from V and 4 bases from J, leaving 10 bases between. Germline assignment: CDR1 SGHRS and CDR2 YFSETQ. This CDR3 spans 13 amino acids. CDR3 in amino acids: CASRTEYYNEQFF. The CDR3 nucleotides read TGCGCCAGCAGGACAGAGTATTACAATGAGCAGTTCTTC.

The CDR3 protein is CASSEGPETEAFF. CDR3 DNA sequence: TGTGCCAGCTCAGAGGGCCCGGAAACTGAAGCTTTCTTT. The chain uses TRBV18 and TRBJ1-1; D remains ambiguous. This CDR3 comprises 13 residues. CDR1 and CDR2 from the germline V gene are KGHSH and LQKENI. The V and J ends lost 5 bases and 5 bases respectively, with 12 bases between them.

The chain has TRBV5-5 and TRBJ2-6, with D possibly TRBD2 on 5 matching bases. Deletions cut 0 bases from V and 0 bases from J, with 10 bases between. Germline CDR1 SGHKS, CDR2 YYEKEE (reference sequence). This CDR3 region has 17 residues. The DNA for the CDR3 is TGTGCCAGCAGCTTGGCGCCGGGAAACTCTGGGGCCAACGTCCTGACTTTC. Residues: CASSLAPGNSGANVLTF.

The gene calls are TRBV5-1 and TRBJ1-3; the D is unclear. Germline values: CDR1 SGHRS, CDR2 YFSETQ. The CDR3 is 14 residues long. Deletions cut 4 bases from V and 0 bases from J, with 8 bases between. The CDR3 DNA reads as TGCGCCAGCAGCGAAGCCAGCTCTGGAAACACCATATATTTT. Its protein product is CASSEASSGNTIYF.

The chain couples TRBV27 to TRBJ2-2; D may be TRBD2 (6 bases). CDR3 size: 18 residues. Germline CDR1 and CDR2: MNHEY and SMNVEV (reference sequence). The germline V and J ends were trimmed by 3 bases and 1 base, with 18 bases remaining between them. The CDR3 nucleotides read TGTGCCAGCAGTTTGAGGTTCCGCGAAGCGGGGAACACCGGGGAGCTGTTTTTT. Protein sequence: CASSLRFREAGNTGELFF.

Here the CDR3 reads CAIRAGQGAQETQYF. The CDR3 coding sequence is TGTGCCATCAGGGCGGGACAGGGCGCCCAAGAGACCCAGTACTTC. The chain uses TRBV10-3 and TRBJ2-5; 9 bases line up with TRBD1. This CDR3 comprises 15 residues. The V segment lost 6 bases and the J segment 1 base; nucleotides outside the gene matches: 6. CDR1 and CDR2 from the germline V gene are ENHRY and SYGVKD.

The chain is built from TRBV9 and TRBJ2-7, with D perhaps matching TRBD1 (5 bases). V lost 1 base and J lost 5, with 16 bases in between. CDR3 size: 15 residues. Germline CDR1 reads SGDLS; CDR2 reads YYNGEE. The CDR3 nucleotides read TGTGCCAGCAGCGTATTGGGGCAGGAGAACAACGAGCAGTACTTC. Protein product: CASSVLGQENNEQYF.

V gene TRBV7-2 combines with J gene TRBJ1-2; maybe TRBD1 (6 bases). CDR3 length: 14 residues. Trimming removed 2 bases at V and 6 bases at J, with 13 bases between. The germline CDR1 and CDR2 sequences are SGHTA and FQGNSA. The CDR3 nucleotides read TGTGCCAGCAGCTTAACATTGGCAGGGGATGGCTACACCTTC. The encoded protein is CASSLTLAGDGYTF.